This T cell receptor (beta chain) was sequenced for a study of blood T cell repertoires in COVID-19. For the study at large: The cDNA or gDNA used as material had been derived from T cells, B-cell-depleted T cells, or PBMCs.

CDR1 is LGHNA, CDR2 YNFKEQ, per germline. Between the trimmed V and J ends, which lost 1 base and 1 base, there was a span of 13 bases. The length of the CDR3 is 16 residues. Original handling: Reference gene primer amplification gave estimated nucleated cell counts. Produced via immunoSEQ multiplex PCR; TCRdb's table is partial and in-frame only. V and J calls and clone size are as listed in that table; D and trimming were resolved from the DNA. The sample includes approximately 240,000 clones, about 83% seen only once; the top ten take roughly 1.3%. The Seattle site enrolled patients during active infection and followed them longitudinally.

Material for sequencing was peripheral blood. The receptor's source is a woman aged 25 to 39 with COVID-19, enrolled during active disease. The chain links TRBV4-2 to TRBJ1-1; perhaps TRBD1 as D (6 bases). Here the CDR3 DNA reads TGTGCCAGCAGCCAAGTGCGGACAGACTCGAACACTGAAGCTTTCTTT. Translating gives CASSQVRTDSNTEAFF.